The 30 T cell receptor beta chains below all came from one sample that was sequenced in a study of spatial heterogeneity in lung cancer. The time point here: blood at routine non-recurrence follow-up after resection. Whole RNA, which was extracted from tumor, nontumor lung tissue or frozen PBMC, was sequenced without any cell sorting. One entry per CDR3 protein results from TCRdb running MiXCR on the 5' RACE reads. The sample yields some 120,000 distinct CDR3 sequences, 12% seen once. The sample in question was PBMCs, obtained at follow-up. Receptor source: a male donor with early-stage non-small cell lung cancer.

The CDR3 spells CASSWGDRGSGEQYF. The CDR3 nucleotides read TGTGCCAGCAGTTGGGGGGACAGGGGATCGGGCGAGCAGTACTTC. The chain links TRBV6-5 to TRBJ2-7; 10 bases align to TRBD1. V gave up 4 bases and J gave up 6 bases; unmatched junction bases: 9. The germline V gene encodes CDR1 MNHEY and CDR2 SVGAGI. There are 15 residues in the CDR3.

The rearrangement joins TRBV7-2 to TRBJ1-1; 11 bases are shared with TRBD1. CDR1 and CDR2 from the germline V gene are SGHTA and FQGNSA. CDR3 length: 15 residues. Unmatched junction bases numbered 5, after V lost 4 bases and J lost 4 bases. CDR3 coding DNA: TGTGCCAGCAGCTCCAGGACAGGGGGCATCACTGAAGCTTTCTTT. It encodes CASSSRTGGITEAFF.

This clonotype was counted ten times or more. The CDR3 DNA reads TGTGCCATCAGTCCGGGTAGGGACAATGAGCAGTTCTTC. Amino acids: CAISPGRDNEQFF. V is TRBV10-3 and J is TRBJ2-1; no clear D. Trimming took off 5 bases at V and 5 bases at J, with 10 bases between the two ends. Per germline, CDR1 ENHRY and CDR2 SYGVKD. The CDR3 consists of 13 residues.

This clonotype has a count of ten or more. The V gene is TRBV19, the J gene TRBJ2-1, with D possibly being TRBD1 (6 bases). The CDR3 is 15 amino acids. V shed 5 bases and J shed 3 bases, with 14 bases lying between them. Germline-derived CDR1 and CDR2 are LNHDA and SQIVND (reference sequence). CDR3 residues: CASSLIGQIYNEQFF. CDR3 DNA sequence: TGTGCCAGTAGTCTAATAGGACAGATCTACAATGAGCAGTTCTTC. Full variable domain (remainder filled in from reference TRBV19 and TRBJ2-1): DGGITQSPKYLFRKEGQNVTLSCEQNLNHDAMYWYRQDPGQGLRLIYYSQIVNDFQKGDIAEGYSVSREKKESFPLTVTSAQKNPTAFYLCASSLIGQIYNEQFFGPGTRLTVL.

This clonotype was observed a few times. The J gene is TRBJ2-3, the V gene TRBV6-1, with 7 positions matching TRBD2. The CDR3 length is 18 residues. V lost 0 bases, J lost 3 bases, and 12 bases stayed unmatched. Germline V gene sequence: CDR1 MNHNS, CDR2 SASEGT. Written as DNA, the CDR3 is TGTGCCAGCAGTGAAGCCCCGTACTTTGGGGGGGAGACAGATACGCAGTATTTT. This codes for CASSEAPYFGGETDTQYF.

The rearrangement uses TRBV7-8 and TRBJ1-1; D gene ambiguous. V lost 1 base and J lost 1, with 10 bases in between. CDR1 and CDR2 from the germline V gene are SGHVS and FQNEAQ. This CDR3 has 15 amino acids. CDR3 in DNA: TGTGCCAGCAGCTTAGGGAAAGGGCCGAACACTGAAGCTTTCTTT. Its translation is CASSLGKGPNTEAFF.

This clonotype was found a few times. The chain carries TRBV10-3 and TRBJ1-1; TRBD1 agrees at 11 bases. The germline CDR1 and CDR2 sequences are ENHRY and SYGVKD. V trimming: 5 bases; J trimming: 11 bases; junction bases outside the gene matches: 13. This CDR3 contains 15 residues. The DNA of the CDR3 is TGTGCCATCAGTCTCCGGGACAGGGGGAGTTTGGCGGCTTTCTTT. Its translation: CAISLRDRGSLAAFF.

The rearrangement joins TRBV10-3 to TRBJ1-1, with 7 bases aligning to TRBD1. CDR1 is ENHRY, CDR2 SYGVKD, per germline. V shed 4 bases, J shed 4 bases, and the junction held 3 bases outside the gene matches. This CDR3 comprises 13 residues. The CDR3 sequence is CAISAGGRTEAFF. CDR3 coding DNA: TGTGCCATCAGTGCAGGGGGACGCACTGAAGCTTTCTTT.

This clonotype was seen a handful of times. The V and J genes are TRBV7-2 and TRBJ1-6; D is unresolved. V was clipped by 3 bases and J by 9 bases, with 6 bases between them. The CDR3 is 12 residues long. The V gene's germline CDR1 is SGHTA and CDR2 FQGNSA. The CDR3 reads CASSFASSPLHF. In nucleotides, the CDR3 is TGTGCCAGCAGCTTTGCGAGTTCACCCCTCCACTTT.

The chain uses TRBV20-1 and TRBJ2-3, with TRBD1 matching 8 bases. V shed 8 bases and J 4 bases; nucleotides not matched to a gene: 8. The CDR3 has 13 residues. CDR1 is DFQATT and CDR2 is SNEGSKA in the germline V gene (reference sequence). The CDR3 reads CSSGQGIPDTQYF. CDR3 nucleotide sequence: TGCAGTTCCGGACAGGGTATCCCAGATACGCAGTATTTT.

In this sample, this clonotype turned up a few times. The chain combines TRBV5-1 with TRBJ2-1; no firm D call. Germline CDR1 SGHRS, CDR2 YFSETQ. Trimming removed 2 bases at V and 5 bases at J, with 8 bases between. This CDR3 contains 13 residues. As DNA, the CDR3 is TGCGCCAGCAGCTTCAGAAGCAACAATGAGCAGTTCTTC. Amino acids: CASSFRSNNEQFF.

This clonotype was found a few times. An end of the junction does not agree with germline; a read error may underlie this. The chain uses TRBV5-1 and TRBJ1-6, with D perhaps TRBD1 (6 bases). Germline-derived CDR1 and CDR2 are SGHRS and YFSETQ. The length of the CDR3 is 16 residues. CDR3: CASSLGSTGTDSLLHF. In DNA form, the CDR3 reads TGCGCCAGCAGCTTGGGATCGACAGGCACGGATTCACTCCTCCACTTT.

V is TRBV6-5 and J is TRBJ1-5; D possibly corresponds to TRBD1 (6 bases). Germline values: CDR1 MNHEY, CDR2 SVGAGI. The V gene lost 2 bases and the J gene lost 7 bases, with 9 bases spanning the gap. The CDR3 is made up of 13 amino acids. CDR3 bases: TGTGCCAGCAGTTACCAGGGGCAGCAGCCCCAGCATTTT. Its protein product is CASSYQGQQPQHF.

This clonotype was seen at least ten times. Its ends do not fully match the called genes, so a read error is possible. V and J are TRBV20-1 and TRBJ1-5; D ambiguous. Germline CDR1 reads DFQATT; CDR2 reads SNEGSKA (reference sequence). CDR3 length equals 12 residues. The CDR3 reads CSARDSDQPQHF. CDR3 coding DNA: TGCAGTGCTAGAGATAGCGATCAGCCCCAGCATTTT.

Concerning this clonotype itself: A much larger clone differs by one base, so this may be a read error. The V gene is TRBV5-6, the J gene TRBJ2-3; D ambiguous. Per the germline V gene, CDR1 is SGHDT and CDR2 is YYEEEE. The CDR3 sequence is 11 residues long. CDR3: CGSSFTDTQYF. CDR3 sequence (DNA): TGTGGCAGCAGCTTCACAGATACGCAGTATTTT.

This chain connects TRBV9 to TRBJ2-3; no definite D call. This CDR3 region has 12 residues. Germline CDR1 is SGDLS and CDR2 is YYNGEE. V lost 0 bases, J lost 6 bases, and 5 bases lay in between. The chain's CDR3 is CASSVGPDTQYF. Here the CDR3 DNA reads TGTGCCAGCAGCGTAGGGCCCGATACGCAGTATTTT.

This clonotype was detected only a few times. The V and J genes are TRBV18 and TRBJ1-5; D not resolved. Germline V CDR1 and CDR2: KGHSH, LQKENI. The CDR3 is 13 amino acids. V lost 3 bases, J lost 1 base, and 4 bases lay in between. In DNA, the CDR3 is TGTGCCAGCTCACCGTTCAGCAATCAGCCCCAGCATTTT. Its protein product is CASSPFSNQPQHF.

Ten or more counts support this clonotype. This chain uses TRBV10-3 with TRBJ2-7; 7 bases map to TRBD2. V trimming: 7 bases; J trimming: 3 bases; junction bases outside the gene matches: 12. This CDR3 is built from 15 residues. Looked up from germline, CDR1 is ENHRY and CDR2 is SYGVKD. DNA of the CDR3: TGTGCCATCAACAACCATTGGGGGGAGGGCTACGAGCAGTACTTC. Its translation is CAINNHWGEGYEQYF.

This clonotype showed up just a few times. The chain uses TRBV3-1 and TRBJ2-1; D is possibly TRBD2 (5 bases). Germline CDR1 and CDR2: LGHDT and YNNKEL (reference sequence). This CDR3 spans 12 amino acids. V lost 3 bases, J lost 7 bases, and 7 bases lay in between. In DNA, the CDR3 is TGTGCCAGCAGCCAGAGGGAAAATGAGCAGTTCTTC. This gives the protein CASSQRENEQFF.

This clonotype was observed a few times. The rearrangement links TRBV10-3 to TRBJ2-5; a weak D match, TRBD1 (5 bases). The CDR3 is 14 residues long. The ends were cut back, 2 bases at V and 5 bases at J, with 12 bases in the middle. The germline V gene encodes CDR1 ENHRY and CDR2 SYGVKD. CDR3 sequence: CAISEDSTAETQYF. CDR3 in DNA: TGTGCCATCAGTGAGGACAGTACGGCGGAGACCCAGTACTTC.

This clonotype was seen repeatedly, ten times or more. The J gene is TRBJ2-7, the V gene TRBV28, with 10 bases matching TRBD1. The length of the CDR3 is 14 residues. V shed 7 bases, J shed 6 bases, and the junction held 9 bases outside the gene matches. Looked up from germline, CDR1 is MDHEN and CDR2 is SYDVKM. CDR3 sequence reads: CASNHDRGHGEQYF. CDR3 DNA sequence: TGTGCCAGCAACCACGACAGGGGGCACGGCGAGCAGTACTTC.

The genes are TRBV7-2 and TRBJ2-3; D is ambiguous. CDR1 and CDR2 from the germline V gene are SGHTA and FQGNSA. The CDR3 spans 13 residues. V lost 0 bases and J lost 5, with 6 bases in between. This CDR3 is CASSLAIGDTQYF. CDR3 nucleotides: TGTGCCAGCAGCTTAGCTATTGGAGATACGCAGTATTTT.

This clonotype was counted only a few times. The rearrangement joins TRBV6-2 or TRBV6-3 to TRBJ1-5, with D possibly being TRBD1 (5 bases). The CDR3 has 13 residues. From germline, CDR1 is MNHEY and CDR2 SVGEGT. Trimming stripped 4 bases from V and 11 bases from J, with 15 bases between. CDR3 amino acids: CASSSQRGPAQHF. For the CDR3, the DNA is TGTGCCAGCAGTTCACAAAGGGGCCCGGCCCAGCATTTT.

This clonotype was recorded many times. CDR3 residues: CASSRTVVQFF. The DNA of the CDR3 is TGCGCCAGCAGCCGGACAGTGGTGCAGTTCTTC. The rearrangement joins TRBV4-1 to TRBJ2-1; weak D call: TRBD1 (6 bases). CDR1 is MGHRA, CDR2 YSYEKL, per germline. The CDR3 runs to 11 residues. Trimming took 4 bases from V and 12 from J, leaving 10 bases between them.

This clonotype was seen only a few times. This rearrangement joins TRBV9 to TRBJ2-2; TRBD2 might be the D (5 bases). Deletions cut 4 bases from V and 3 bases from J, with 7 bases between. CDR3 length equals 13 residues. Germline-derived CDR1 and CDR2 are SGDLS and YYNGEE. The CDR3 spells CASSPEDTGELFF. DNA for the CDR3: TGTGCCAGCAGCCCGGAGGACACCGGGGAGCTGTTTTTT. Based on the CDR3 plus reference TRBV9 and TRBJ2-2, the full variable domain is DSGVTQTPKHLITATGQRVTLRCSPRSGDLSVYWYQQSLDQGLQFLIQYYNGEERAKGNILERFSAQQFPDLHSELNLSSLELGDSALYFCASSPEDTGELFFGEGSRLTVL.

V and J are TRBV19 and TRBJ1-5; no reliable D call. V gave up 3 bases and J gave up 0 bases, with 6 bases separating them. The CDR3 has 14 residues. The germline V gene encodes CDR1 LNHDA and CDR2 SQIVND (reference sequence). The CDR3 DNA is TGTGCCAGTAGTATTTTGGGTAGCAATCAGCCCCAGCATTTT. Amino acid sequence: CASSILGSNQPQHF. Combining the CDR3 with reference TRBV19 and TRBJ1-5 gives the whole variable domain DGGITQSPKYLFRKEGQNVTLSCEQNLNHDAMYWYRQDPGQGLRLIYYSQIVNDFQKGDIAEGYSVSREKKESFPLTVTSAQKNPTAFYLCASSILGSNQPQHFGDGTRLSIL.

The chain carries TRBV7-2 and TRBJ2-3; 7 bases align to TRBD2. V was pared by 3 bases and J by 8 bases, with 11 bases of the junction left unmatched. The CDR3 sequence is 15 residues long. Germline lookup yields CDR1 SGHTA and CDR2 FQGNSA. CDR3 nucleotide sequence: TGTGCCAGCAGCTTCGCGGGGGAGGGGAAAGTTACGCAGTATTTT. Translation: CASSFAGEGKVTQYF.

This clonotype came up a few times. The chain uses TRBV3-1 and TRBJ2-7; perhaps TRBD1 as D (5 bases). V lost 0 bases and J 7 bases, leaving 13 bases between the germline ends. Germline loops: CDR1 LGHDT, CDR2 YNNKEL (reference sequence). This CDR3 has 14 amino acids. CDR3 amino acids: CASSQDWPGKEQYF. CDR3 bases: TGTGCCAGCAGCCAAGATTGGCCAGGGAAAGAGCAGTACTTC.

This clonotype was counted a few times. The chain joins TRBV20-1 to TRBJ2-3; 13 bases agree with TRBD2. The length of the CDR3 is 17 residues. Per the germline V gene, CDR1 is DFQATT and CDR2 is SNEGSKA (reference sequence). Trimming removed 3 bases from V and 0 bases from J; junction bases left unmatched: 6. This CDR3 is CSASPGLAGESTDTQYF. The CDR3 DNA sequence: TGCAGTGCTAGTCCCGGACTAGCGGGGGAAAGCACAGATACGCAGTATTTT.

The chain employs TRBV5-1 and TRBJ2-3, with 7 bases that match TRBD1. V lost 4 bases to trimming and J lost 3 bases; unmatched junction nucleotides: 5. This CDR3 spans 14 amino acids. From germline, CDR1 is SGHRS and CDR2 YFSETQ. Written as DNA, the CDR3 is TGCGCCAGCAGCATAGACAGGGCGACAGATACGCAGTATTTT. Its translation: CASSIDRATDTQYF. The entire variable domain, with the rest obtained from reference TRBV5-1 and TRBJ2-3, is as follows: KAGVTQTPRYLIKTRGQQVTLSCSPISGHRSVSWYQQTPGQGLQFLFEYFSETQRNKGNFPGRFSGRQFSNSRSEMNVSTLELGDSALYLCASSIDRATDTQYFGPGTRLTVL.